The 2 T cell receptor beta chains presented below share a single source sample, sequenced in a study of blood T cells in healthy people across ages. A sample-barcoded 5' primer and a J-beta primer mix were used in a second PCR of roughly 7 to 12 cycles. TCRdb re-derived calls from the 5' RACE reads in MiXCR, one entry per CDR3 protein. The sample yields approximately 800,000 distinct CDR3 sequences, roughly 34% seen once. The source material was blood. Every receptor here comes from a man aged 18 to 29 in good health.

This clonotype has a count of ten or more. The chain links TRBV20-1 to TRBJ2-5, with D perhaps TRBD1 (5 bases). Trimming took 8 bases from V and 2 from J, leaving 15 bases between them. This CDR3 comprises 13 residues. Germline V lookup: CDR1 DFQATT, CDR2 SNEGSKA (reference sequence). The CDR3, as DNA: TGCAGTTCTAAGGGGCGAGGACAAGAGACCCAGTACTTC. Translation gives CSSKGRGQETQYF.

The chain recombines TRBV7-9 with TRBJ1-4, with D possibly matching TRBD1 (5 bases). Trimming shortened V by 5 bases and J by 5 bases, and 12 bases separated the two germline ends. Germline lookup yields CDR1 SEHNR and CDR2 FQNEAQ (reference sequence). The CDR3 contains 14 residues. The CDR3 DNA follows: TGTGCCAGCAGCAAGGCGGGGGGGAATGAAAAACTGTTTTTT. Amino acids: CASSKAGGNEKLFF.